Below, 26 T cell receptor beta chains from the same sample are listed, as sequenced in a study of T cell responses to AZD1222 COVID-19 vaccine. Sequencing was performed with immunoSEQ multiplex PCR; in TCRdb, only in-frame clones are kept and a portion is missing. This sample has approximately 70,000 clones, with 88% found just once. This specimen consisted of peripheral blood, obtained 28 days after the second dose of the MenACWY control vaccine. The receptors were sampled from an adult who received the MenACWY meningococcal vaccine as a control.

The J gene is TRBJ1-1, the V gene TRBV19; D is ambiguous. Trimming left V 0 bases short and J 1 base short, with 9 bases between. The CDR3 has 15 amino acids. Germline assignment: CDR1 LNHDA and CDR2 SQIVND (reference sequence). The CDR3, as DNA: TGTGCCAGTAGTATAGATCGCCGGAAGAACACTGAAGCTTTCTTT. Residues: CASSIDRRKNTEAFF.

The chain joins TRBV19 to TRBJ1-1; D is uncertain. Germline V gene data show CDR1 as LNHDA and CDR2 as SQIVND (reference sequence). Between the trimmed V and J ends, which lost 3 bases and 3 bases, there was a span of 11 bases. The CDR3 has 14 amino acids. The CDR3 region is CASSMVHRDTEAFF. CDR3 DNA: TGTGCCAGTAGTATGGTCCATCGGGACACTGAAGCTTTCTTT.

The chain couples TRBV5-4 to TRBJ2-3; TRBD2 matches at 15 bases. V lost 4 bases and J lost 3; bases outside the gene matches: 3. CDR1 is SGHNT and CDR2 is YYREEE in the germline V gene (reference sequence). CDR3 size: 16 residues. The CDR3: CASSQGLAGGTDTQYF. The CDR3 DNA is TGTGCCAGCAGCCAGGGACTAGCGGGGGGAACAGATACGCAGTATTTT.

The chain carries TRBV9 and TRBJ1-1, with D hard to call. CDR3 length: 16 amino acids. Germline CDR1 is SGDLS and CDR2 is YYNGEE. V was cut by 4 bases and J by 1 base, with 17 bases left in between. CDR3 sequence (DNA): TGTGCCAGCAGCCCTCGGGAGACCACCAGGAACACTGAAGCTTTCTTT. Translation gives CASSPRETTRNTEAFF.

The rearrangement links TRBV19 to TRBJ2-2; the match to TRBD1 covers 7 bases. The germline V gene encodes CDR1 LNHDA and CDR2 SQIVND (reference sequence). J gave up 1 base and V 4 bases, and 12 bases lay outside the gene matches. This CDR3 is built from 18 residues. Here the CDR3 DNA reads TGTGCCAGTAGTACCCTCTCGGCCGGGACAGAGAACACCGGGGAGCTGTTTTTT. Its translation is CASSTLSAGTENTGELFF.

This rearrangement joins TRBV18 to TRBJ2-5; 12 bases map to TRBD2. CDR3 length equals 15 residues. Germline V gives CDR1 KGHSH, CDR2 LQKENI. The J segment lost 5 bases and the V segment lost 3 bases, leaving 4 bases of the junction unmatched. In DNA form, the CDR3 reads TGTGCCAGCTCACCGACTAGCGGGGGAATGGAGACCCAGTACTTC. This translates into CASSPTSGGMETQYF.

This chain connects TRBV2 to TRBJ2-5; perhaps D is TRBD1 or TRBD2 (6 bases each). The CDR3 has 14 amino acids. From germline, CDR1 is SNHLY and CDR2 FYNNEI. Trimming pared 5 bases from V and 2 bases from J, leaving 12 bases between. CDR3 nucleotide sequence: TGTGCCAGCAGTCCCACAGGGAGGCAAGAGACCCAGTACTTC. It is translated as CASSPTGRQETQYF.

V is TRBV5-5 and J is TRBJ2-7; 12 bases are shared with TRBD1. The CDR3 sequence is 16 residues long. V shed 4 bases, J shed 3 bases, and the junction held 8 bases outside the gene matches. Germline CDR1 reads SGHKS; CDR2 reads YYEKEE (reference sequence). In DNA form, the CDR3 reads TGTGCCAGCAGCGGGGGACAGGGGGCAAAGCTCTACGAGCAGTACTTC. Translation gives CASSGGQGAKLYEQYF.

This chain joins TRBV2 and TRBJ1-5; TRBD1 matches at 8 bases. V lost 6 bases, J lost 4 bases, and 5 bases stayed unmatched. Germline V gene sequence: CDR1 SNHLY, CDR2 FYNNEI. CDR3 length: 14 residues. This CDR3 is CASRPGQVNQPQHF. The CDR3 DNA reads TGTGCCAGCAGACCGGGACAGGTTAATCAGCCCCAGCATTTT.

The rearrangement joins TRBV3-1 (or the pseudogene TRBV3-2) to TRBJ1-1; D is undetermined. This CDR3 contains 13 residues. V dropped 1 base and J dropped 8 bases, with 11 bases sitting between them. The V gene's germline CDR1 is LGHDT and CDR2 YNNKEL (reference sequence). The CDR3 nucleotides read TGTGCCAGCAGCCAAGTGGTTGGGGTAGAAGCTTTCTTT. Its protein is CASSQVVGVEAFF.

About this clone itself: The junction shows a germline mismatch at one end, possibly a read error. The J gene is TRBJ2-1, the V gene TRBV4-1; 9 bases map to TRBD1. Germline V CDR1 and CDR2: MGHRA, YSYEKL. CDR3 length: 18 residues. The DNA for the CDR3 is TGCGCCAGCAGGCAAGTTCCCACTCCCGGGACAGGGATTTATGAGCAGTTCTTC. Protein product: CASRQVPTPGTGIYEQFF.

The V call is TRBV6-6, the J call TRBJ2-1; D may correspond to TRBD1 or TRBD2 (5 bases each). The CDR3 is 16 residues long. With 2 bases removed from V and 0 bases from J, the gap between germline ends came to 11 bases. Germline assignment: CDR1 MNHNY and CDR2 SVGAGI (reference sequence). CDR3 residues: CASSYVGTNSYNEQFF. For the CDR3, the DNA is TGTGCCAGCAGTTACGTAGGGACCAACTCCTACAATGAGCAGTTCTTC.

The J gene is TRBJ1-5, the V gene TRBV29-1; 8 nucleotides line up with TRBD1. This CDR3 comprises 13 residues. Looked up from germline, CDR1 is SQVTM and CDR2 is ANQGSEA. Trimming cost V 3 bases and J 6 bases; bases outside gene matches: 4. The CDR3 DNA sequence: TGCAGCGTTGAGGCAGGGGGCGGTCAGCCCCAGCATTTT. It translates to CSVEAGGGQPQHF.

The rearrangement uses TRBV7-2 and TRBJ2-1; 8 bases fit TRBD2. This CDR3 contains 14 residues. V gave up 5 bases and J gave up 6 bases; unmatched junction bases: 6. CDR1 SGHTA and CDR2 FQGNSA come from the germline V gene. The CDR3 DNA follows: TGTGCCAGCAGCATCAGGACTAGCCCCAATGAGCAGTTCTTC. Residues: CASSIRTSPNEQFF.

The chain links TRBV7-9 to TRBJ1-4, with D unresolved. Between the trimmed V and J ends, which lost 2 bases and 0 bases, there was a span of 7 bases. This CDR3 is 15 amino acids long. CDR1 and CDR2 from the germline V gene are SEHNR and FQNEAQ (reference sequence). CDR3 nucleotides: TGTGCCAGCAGCTTATTCAGTACAACTAATGAAAAACTGTTTTTT. This codes for CASSLFSTTNEKLFF.

The chain combines TRBV18 with TRBJ1-6; 7 nucleotides align to TRBD1. The CDR3 loop spans 15 amino acids. Trimming at V came to 3 bases and at J to 7 bases, leaving 6 bases not matched to a gene. Germline values: CDR1 KGHSH, CDR2 LQKENI. CDR3 nucleotide sequence: TGTGCCAGCTCACCCGAGACAGGGTTAAATTCACCCCTCCACTTT. Amino acids: CASSPETGLNSPLHF.

Here the CDR3 reads CAISVGQGGEKLFF. The CDR3, as DNA: TGTGCCATCAGTGTCGGACAGGGGGGCGAAAAACTGTTTTTT. The rearrangement joins TRBV10-3 to TRBJ1-4; 10 bases line up with TRBD1. Germline CDR1 reads ENHRY; CDR2 reads SYGVKD. V lost 4 bases, J lost 8 bases, and 4 bases stayed unmatched. CDR3 length: 14 residues.

This clone was seen more than once but under ten times. The chain employs TRBV10-3 and TRBJ2-7; D remains ambiguous. Germline loops: CDR1 ENHRY, CDR2 SYGVKD. Between the trimmed V and J ends, which lost 3 bases and 2 bases, there was a span of 8 bases. The CDR3 consists of 13 residues. CDR3 amino acids: CAISDYGTYEQYF. The CDR3 region has the DNA TGTGCCATCAGTGATTACGGAACCTACGAGCAGTACTTC.

The V call is TRBV9, the J call TRBJ2-2; 9 nucleotides agree with TRBD1. The CDR3 runs 16 residues. Germline trimming cut 0 bases from V and 5 bases from J; bases unmatched to any gene: 5. The germline V gene encodes CDR1 SGDLS and CDR2 YYNGEE. The CDR3 sequence: CASSVGTDRGTGELFF. CDR3 nucleotide sequence: TGTGCCAGCAGCGTAGGAACCGACAGGGGGACCGGGGAGCTGTTTTTT.

This rearrangement joins TRBV19 to TRBJ2-3; 12 nucleotides agree with TRBD2. Germline V lookup: CDR1 LNHDA, CDR2 SQIVND (reference sequence). V was pared by 6 bases and J by 3 bases, with 7 bases of the junction left unmatched. The CDR3 contains 16 residues. This chain's CDR3 is CASSKQLAGGTDTQYF. In DNA, the CDR3 is TGTGCCAGTAGCAAACAACTAGCGGGGGGAACAGATACGCAGTATTTT.

The V gene is TRBV18, the J gene TRBJ2-5; D gene unclear. The length of the CDR3 is 13 residues. The V end lost 3 bases, the J end lost 3 bases, and 8 bases lay between the germline ends. Germline values: CDR1 KGHSH, CDR2 LQKENI. The CDR3 sequence is CASSPARKETQYF. The DNA for the CDR3 is TGTGCCAGCTCACCCGCAAGAAAAGAGACCCAGTACTTC.

The chain combines TRBV9 with TRBJ2-5, with 11 nucleotides matching TRBD2. The J segment lost 2 bases and the V segment lost 0 bases, leaving 15 bases of the junction unmatched. The CDR3 length is 20 residues. Germline assignment: CDR1 SGDLS and CDR2 YYNGEE. In DNA, the CDR3 is TGTGCCAGCAGCGTAGCAGGGTCGGGACTAGCGGCCCCTCGGCAAGAGACCCAGTACTTC. It translates to CASSVAGSGLAAPRQETQYF.

The CDR3: CATSRDPDRGQNTEAFF. The CDR3 DNA sequence: TGTGCCACCAGCAGAGATCCGGACAGGGGGCAGAACACTGAAGCTTTCTTT. The genes are TRBV15 and TRBJ1-1; 11 positions agree with TRBD1. Germline CDR1 LNHNV, CDR2 YYDKDF (reference sequence). Trimming at V came to 0 bases and at J to 1 base, leaving 4 bases not matched to a gene. The CDR3 has 17 amino acids. The complete variable domain, with remaining parts taken from reference TRBV15 and TRBJ1-1, reads DAMVIQNPRYQVTQFGKPVTLSCSQTLNHNVMYWYQQKSSQAPKLLFHYYDKDFNNEADTPDNFQSRRPNTSFCFLDIRSPGLGDTAMYLCATSRDPDRGQNTEAFFGQGTRLTVV.

A single count supports this clone. This chain connects TRBV2 to TRBJ2-4; TRBD1 might be the D (5 bases). Germline V gene data show CDR1 as SNHLY and CDR2 as FYNNEI. The CDR3 spans 13 residues. V was cut by 6 bases and J by 10 bases, with 16 bases left in between. CDR3: CASRADGRTIQYF. CDR3 nucleotides: TGTGCCAGCAGGGCAGACGGACGGACAATTCAGTACTTC.

The rearrangement uses TRBV2 and TRBJ1-1; the match to TRBD1 covers 7 bases. Germline V gene sequence: CDR1 SNHLY, CDR2 FYNNEI. V lost 7 bases, J lost 1 base, and 6 bases stayed unmatched. The CDR3 length is 14 residues. This CDR3 reads CASKWDSENTEAFF. CDR3 sequence (DNA): TGTGCCAGCAAGTGGGACAGCGAGAACACTGAAGCTTTCTTT.

The chain employs TRBV9 and TRBJ2-7; 11 bases are a match to TRBD1. Unmatched junction bases numbered 1, after V lost 5 bases and J lost 6 bases. The CDR3 runs to 12 residues. Germline V gene data show CDR1 as SGDLS and CDR2 as YYNGEE. CDR3 amino acids: CASRGTGGEQYF. CDR3 nucleotide sequence: TGTGCCAGCAGGGGGACAGGGGGCGAGCAGTACTTC. The entire variable domain, with the rest obtained from reference TRBV9 and TRBJ2-7, is as follows: DSGVTQTPKHLITATGQRVTLRCSPRSGDLSVYWYQQSLDQGLQFLIQYYNGEERAKGNILERFSAQQFPDLHSELNLSSLELGDSALYFCASRGTGGEQYFGPGTRLTVT.